This entry features one T cell receptor (beta chain) sequence. V shed 2 bases and J shed 13 bases, with 6 bases lying between them. Germline V gene lookup returns CDR1 ENHRY and CDR2 SYGVKD. This CDR3 comprises 10 residues. The data originate from a study of identical twins. Template switching added a universal primer site, and cDNA bore unique molecular identifiers. MiXCR was run by TCRdb on the 5' RACE reads, yielding one entry per CDR3 protein. The sample lists approximately 1.8 million distinct CDR3 sequences, about 31% occurring once. The sequence was obtained from a newborn girl in good health. This rearrangement joins TRBV10-3 to TRBJ2-1, with D perhaps TRBD1 or TRBD2 (5 bases each). Sequenced sample: cord blood. The CDR3 sequence: CAISEGGQFF. DNA of the CDR3: TGTGCCATCAGTGAGGGGGGACAGTTCTTC.